Shown below are 12 T cell receptor beta chains from a single sample sequenced in a study of blood T cell repertoires in COVID-19. This table comes from immunoSEQ multiplex PCR, and its TCRdb copy is limited to in-frame clones, with some not included. Seen here are about 270,000 clones, about 91% observed once, and the top ten hold 1% to 1.5%. The specimen sequenced was PBMCs or T cells enriched from blood (not recorded which). These receptors were collected from a woman between 40 and 50 years old with acute COVID-19.

This clone was counted only a few times. The V and J genes are TRBV14 and TRBJ1-2; no firm D call. The germline gives CDR1 SGHDN, CDR2 FVKESK. The CDR3 is 14 residues long. V was cut by 1 base and J by 4 bases, with 10 bases left in between. Here the CDR3 reads CASSQGYEVYGYTF. CDR3 DNA: TGTGCCAGCAGCCAAGGATACGAGGTCTATGGCTACACCTTC.

This chain joins TRBV7-6 and TRBJ2-6; a weak D match, TRBD2 (6 bases). V shed 5 bases and J shed 0 bases, with 17 bases lying between them. The CDR3 is 18 residues long. CDR1 and CDR2 (germline): SGHVS, FNYEAQ. The DNA of the CDR3 is TGTGCCAGCAGCCCTACGCGGGGATTTGGCTCTGGGGCCAACGTCCTGACTTTC. This sequence encodes CASSPTRGFGSGANVLTF.

This chain links TRBV19 with TRBJ2-7; weak D call: TRBD2 (6 bases). This CDR3 has 15 amino acids. In germline, CDR1 is LNHDA, CDR2 SQIVND (reference sequence). Deletions cut 5 bases from V and 1 base from J, with 15 bases between. For the CDR3, the DNA is TGTGCCAGTAGTGGGCAGGGAGGTTCGTCCTACGAGCAGTACTTC. Residues: CASSGQGGSSYEQYF.

The gene calls are TRBV3-1 (or the pseudogene TRBV3-2) and TRBJ1-2, with a weak D call TRBD1 (5 bases). The CDR3 has 15 residues. V was pared by 2 bases and J by 5 bases, with 15 bases between. CDR1 is LGHDT, CDR2 YNNKEL, per germline (reference sequence). The DNA for the CDR3 is TGTGCCAGCAGCCAAACAGGTGGGCCATCTTATGGCTACACCTTC. It codes for CASSQTGGPSYGYTF.

Turning to this clone: Distinct nucleotide sequences in the sample also encode this CDR3. This rearrangement joins TRBV12-3 or TRBV12-4 to TRBJ2-1; 10 positions agree with TRBD1. With 6 bases clipped from V and 7 bases from J, the junction kept 3 bases outside the gene matches. This CDR3 has 13 amino acids. CDR3 nucleotides: TGTGCCAGCAGAGACAGGGGGCTGAATGAGCAGTTCTTC. This translates into CASRDRGLNEQFF.

Written as DNA, the CDR3 is TGTGCCAGCAGCCAAGGGGGTAGCGGGAGTAAAGCGCAGTATTTT. It is translated as CASSQGGSGSKAQYF. The rearrangement links TRBV3-1 (or the pseudogene TRBV3-2) to TRBJ2-3; 9 bases match TRBD2. Trimming removed 1 base from V and 10 bases from J; junction bases left unmatched: 9. Germline CDR1 reads LGHDT; CDR2 reads YNNKEL (reference sequence). The CDR3 is 15 amino acids.

V gene TRBV19 combines with J gene TRBJ1-5, with unresolved D. The CDR3 is 15 amino acids. Germline loops: CDR1 LNHDA, CDR2 SQIVND (reference sequence). The V end was cut by 9 bases, the J end by 1 base, with 16 bases between. The CDR3 DNA is TGTGCCAGCACACTAGCCCCCAGGAGCAATCAGCCCCAGCATTTT. The encoded protein is CASTLAPRSNQPQHF.

The chain joins TRBV5-4 to TRBJ2-3; 12 bases are shared with TRBD2. Germline loops: CDR1 SGHNT, CDR2 YYREEE (reference sequence). The CDR3 covers 14 residues. The junction had 3 bases not matched to a gene; V was cut back by 4 bases and J by 6 bases. The CDR3 region has the DNA TGTGCCAGCAGCCTAGCGGGAGGGCCGGATACGCAGTATTTT. This gives the protein CASSLAGGPDTQYF.

This chain uses TRBV9 with TRBJ2-7; TRBD2 matches 11 bases. CDR3 length: 16 residues. The germline V gene encodes CDR1 SGDLS and CDR2 YYNGEE. J gave up 3 bases and V 3 bases, and 8 bases lay outside the gene matches. This chain's CDR3 is CASSGHSGRAGYEQYF. DNA for the CDR3: TGTGCCAGCAGCGGCCATAGCGGGAGGGCCGGCTACGAGCAGTACTTC.

The sample holds one count of this clone. The rearrangement uses TRBV28 and TRBJ2-7; the D gene is possibly TRBD1 (6 bases). This CDR3 is built from 12 residues. Germline V lookup: CDR1 MDHEN, CDR2 SYDVKM. V lost 5 bases, J lost 2 bases, and 7 bases lay in between. CDR3 residues: CASSRQAYEQYF. Written as DNA, the CDR3 is TGTGCCAGCAGTCGACAGGCCTACGAGCAGTACTTC.

The chain joins TRBV3-1 (or the pseudogene TRBV3-2) to TRBJ1-2, with D hard to call. The CDR3 is 13 residues long. Trimming took 0 bases from V and 5 from J, leaving 7 bases between them. Per germline, CDR1 LGHDT and CDR2 YNNKEL (reference sequence). The CDR3 nucleotides read TGTGCCAGCAGCCAAGAGGGCGCTTATGGCTACACCTTC. Translated: CASSQEGAYGYTF.

The chain uses TRBV6-1 and TRBJ2-3, with 10 nucleotides matching TRBD2. Losses at the gene ends were 4 bases for V and 3 bases for J; bases not matched to a gene: 7. Per the germline V gene, CDR1 is MNHNS and CDR2 is SASEGT. This CDR3 has 16 residues. This chain's CDR3 is CASSGPLAGVTDTQYF. The CDR3 nucleotides read TGTGCCAGCAGTGGGCCCCTAGCGGGAGTAACAGATACGCAGTATTTT.